Below, one T cell receptor beta chain is given with its context. The antigen this receptor binds is unknown. Per-nucleotide qualities are absent, and no much larger clonotype sits a single base away. Reading the label with the study, this specimen's time point is: after neoadjuvant nivolumab, at surgical resection. None of the patients had received prior systemic or radiation treatment, and all were newly diagnosed with stage II-IVA oral cavity squamous cell carcinoma. The cohort was made up of patients with locally advanced, HPV-negative oral cavity squamous cell carcinoma. No culture maintenance or expansion was done, as the peripheral blood mononuclear cells went straight to analysis. The samples were obtained from a longitudinal correlative study of a single-arm phase II trial testing neoadjuvant nivolumab in oral cavity squamous cell carcinoma. Subject-matched pre- and post-treatment PBMCs and tumors from three responders and three non-responders underwent genomic DNA-based TCRbeta sequencing. Peripheral blood mononuclear cells were collected before nivolumab treatment and were collected again after treatment, at the time of surgery. The Maxwell RSC DNA from Cells kit was used to extract genomic DNA from PBMCs.

For deep sequencing, each PBMC sample was run in six replicates, with libraries mostly built from 400 to 550 ng of input genomic DNA. The immunoSEQ hsTCRbeta kit was used to prepare TCRbeta libraries according to the manufacturer's instructions. The completed libraries were mixed into a single pool at 3 nM, then sequenced with an Illumina NovaSeq 6000 S4 flow cell. In the authors' own workflow: The immunoSEQ Analyzer was used for raw data preprocessing and quality control. The analysis was limited to productive rearrangements, and each clonotype was defined by a unique CDR3 amino acid sequence. Repertoire clonality was estimated as the Gini-Simpson index, which was computed with the R package tcR. Student's t test was used to compare Gini indices, while Pearson correlation assessed associations with tumor size change. Imported from immuneACCESS, the table was reduced by TCRdb to in-frame sequences with V and J called. These copies leave out some clones; in studies compared against another copy, an unresolved V gene accounts for under half, and the cause of the remainder is not known. V and J calls and clone size come straight from that table; D and trimming were deduced from the DNA. The table for this sample lists some 61,000 clones; 70% to 90% of them were counted only once. The ten biggest clones cover nearly 3.5% of the sample.

The data were obtained in a study of neoadjuvant anti-PD-1 for oral cavity cancer (dated by TCRdb to the early 2020s). Study-wide context: Three to four biweekly doses of nivolumab at 3 mg/kg were mostly administered to patients before curative-intent surgical resection. Patients without progression received a fourth nivolumab dose around day 43 and underwent definitive surgical resection on days 50-56. Responders were defined as patients with complete response, partial response or stable disease by RECIST 1.1; non-responders were defined as patients with progression. The parent correlative cohort included some 13 patients, with an approximately 35% response rate. Broad study findings and their caveats: After neoadjuvant nivolumab, T cell clonality (Gini index) in PBMCs was significantly higher in non-responders than in responders. Higher pretreatment blood Treg/Th17 ratios correlated with higher pretreatment blood TCRbeta clonality and lower post-treatment tumor TCRbeta clonality. The TCR analyses had only three patients in each response group, and the authors called for validation in larger cohorts.

This sample comprised PBMCs, obtained after nivolumab (anti-PD-1) treatment. The TCR comes from a person between 35 and 79 years old with oral cavity squamous cell carcinoma.

The nucleotide sequence reads as follows: TGTGCCAGCAGTGAAGCGCTTCAGGGAAGGCAAGAGACCCAGTACTTC. This gives the protein CASSEALQGRQETQYF. The chain is encoded by TRBV2 joined to TRBJ2-5; 5 matching bases give a weak D call of TRBD1. Trimming costs V 0 bases and J 2 bases, and their ends lie 13 bases apart. The CDR3 runs 16 residues from the cysteine to the phenylalanine. Of the read, only the CDR3 DNA is kept; its 48 bases are in frame from base 1. CDR1 and CDR2 (SNHLY, FYNNEI) derive from the germline V gene.